These T cell receptor beta chains were read from a single sample in a study of T cells in localized non-small cell lung cancer. Sequencing used immunoSEQ multiplex PCR; TCRdb keeps in-frame clones, though not all of them. The data contain under 3,500 clones, about 25% of them singletons. This specimen consisted of lung tumor tissue, obtained before any cancer treatment. These receptors came from a woman aged 35-75 years with stage I lung adenocarcinoma. The CDR3 runs from the conserved cysteine through the conserved F or W. A D gene is named only where the DNA matches it firmly. For some rows the clone size is stated as once, few or many, or as a class when expanded; others skip it.

J,length,D,size,V,CDR3,DNA
TRBJ2-7,13,TRBD1,large,TRBV6-8,CASRGTGLQEQYF,TGTGCCAGCAGGGGGACAGGGCTACAGGAGCAGTACTTC
TRBJ2-3,13,.,.,TRBV7-1,CASSLGTPGTQYF,TGTGCCAGCAGCTTAGGGACCCCCGGTACGCAGTATTTT
TRBJ1-6,15,.,few,TRBV6-8,CASSQEGSYNSPLHF,TGTGCCAGCAGTCAAGAGGGATCCTATAATTCACCCCTCCACTTT
TRBJ1-1,13,.,.,TRBV6-8,CASSFSGNLRAFF,TGTGCCAGCAGTTTCTCGGGGAATTTAAGGGCTTTCTTT
TRBJ1-1,14,.,few,TRBV5-1,CASSPQSSGAEAFF,TGCGCCAGCAGCCCCCAATCATCAGGGGCTGAAGCTTTCTTT
TRBJ2-3,14,.,.,TRBV6-8,CASSYFQGGDTQYF,TGTGCCAGCAGTTATTTTCAGGGTGGGGATACGCAGTATTTT
TRBJ1-2,14,TRBD1,few,TRBV19,CASTISRGNYGYTF,TGTGCCAGTACGATCAGCAGGGGGAACTATGGCTACACCTTC
TRBJ2-6,14,.,.,TRBV19,CASIGRSGANVLTF,TGTGCCAGTATCGGTCGGTCCGGGGCCAACGTCCTGACTTTC
TRBJ1-1,12,TRBD1,.,TRBV6-8,CASRPLQGDAFF,TGTGCCAGCAGACCCTTACAGGGGGATGCTTTCTTT
TRBJ1-3,14,.,few,TRBV29-1,CSVDPSSSGNTIYF,TGCAGCGTTGATCCGTCAAGCTCTGGAAACACCATATATTTT
TRBJ1-1,15,TRBD1,few,TRBV11-3,CASSLESGTDTEAFF,TGTGCCAGCAGCTTAGAATCCGGGACAGACACTGAAGCTTTCTTT
TRBJ1-2,15,TRBD1,few,TRBV11-3,CASSSSGTGVGGYTF,TGTGCCAGCAGCTCAAGCGGGACAGGGGTCGGAGGCTACACCTTC
TRBJ2-7,15,TRBD1,.,TRBV19,CASSRGQGGSYEQYF,TGTGCCAGTAGCCGTGGACAGGGCGGCTCCTACGAGCAGTACTTC
TRBJ1-1,12,.,medium-sized,TRBV9,CASRQENTEAFF,TGTGCCAGCAGGCAAGAGAACACTGAAGCTTTCTTT
TRBJ1-2,16,.,medium-sized,TRBV6-8,CASSHLRPAANYGYTF,TGTGCCAGCAGCCACCTTCGTCCAGCAGCTAACTATGGCTACACCTTC
TRBJ2-1,19,TRBD1,few,TRBV9,CASSVATQTGGPFYNEQFF,TGTGCCAGCAGCGTAGCTACTCAGACAGGGGGTCCATTTTACAATGAGCAGTTCTTC
TRBJ2-5,14,TRBD2,few,TRBV9,CASSVSGGAETQYF,TGTGCCAGCAGCGTAAGCGGGGGGGCAGAGACCCAGTACTTC
TRBJ1-5,16,.,.,TRBV6-8,CASSYIQGEGNQPQHF,TGTGCCAGCAGTTACATTCAGGGTGAGGGCAATCAGCCCCAGCATTTT
TRBJ2-6,16,.,few,TRBV4-1,CASSLGHYSGANVLTF,TGCGCCAGCAGCCTCGGGCATTACTCTGGGGCCAACGTCCTGACTTTC
TRBJ1-6,14,.,.,TRBV11-3,CASSLEGAISPLHF,TGTGCCAGCAGCTTAGAGGGGGCAATTTCACCCCTCCACTTT
TRBJ2-5,16,TRBD2,.,TRBV5-1,CASSTASGGFQETQYF,TGCGCCAGCAGCACCGCTAGCGGGGGATTCCAAGAGACCCAGTACTTC
TRBJ1-5,16,.,.,TRBV11-3,CASSFTGIYSNQPQHF,TGTGCCAGCAGCTTTACTGGGATTTATAGCAATCAGCCCCAGCATTTT
TRBJ2-5,14,TRBD1,.,TRBV5-1,CASSFGGTGETQYF,TGCGCCAGCAGCTTCGGGGGGACAGGGGAGACCCAGTACTTC
TRBJ1-2,13,.,medium-sized,TRBV6-8,CASRPFRGYGYTF,TGTGCCAGCAGGCCATTTAGGGGCTATGGCTACACCTTC
TRBJ1-5,14,.,.,TRBV19,CASTSRAANQPQHF,TGTGCCAGTACTTCTCGGGCAGCAAATCAGCCCCAGCATTTT
TRBJ1-5,14,.,.,TRBV11-3,CASSSQGINQPQHF,TGTGCCAGCAGTTCGCAGGGGATTAACCAGCCCCAGCATTTT
TRBJ1-1,16,.,.,TRBV19,CASSTYLRGMNTEAFF,TGTGCCAGTAGTACTTACCTAAGGGGGATGAACACTGAAGCTTTCTTT
TRBJ1-1,13,.,few,TRBV2,CASSAGEGTEAFF,TGTGCCAGCAGTGCTGGGGAGGGCACTGAAGCTTTCTTT
TRBJ2-3,14,.,few,TRBV11-1,CASSLGLKGDTQYF,TGTGCCAGCAGCTTAGGATTAAAGGGGGATACGCAGTATTTT
TRBJ2-1,20,TRBD2,.,TRBV19,CASSIDPRLAGGRSYNEQFF,TGTGCCAGTAGTATAGATCCTCGGCTAGCGGGGGGTCGCTCCTACAATGAGCAGTTCTTC
TRBJ2-7,16,.,.,TRBV11-3,CASSFRTGAIPYEQYF,TGTGCCAGCAGCTTCCGGACTGGAGCGATACCCTACGAGCAGTACTTC
TRBJ2-2,14,TRBD2,few,TRBV6-8,CASSSGGGTGELFF,TGTGCCAGCAGTTCGGGGGGAGGCACCGGGGAGCTGTTTTTT
TRBJ1-2,14,.,few,TRBV6-8,CASSGEGHLGGYTF,TGTGCCAGCAGTGGGGAGGGTCACTTAGGGGGCTACACCTTC
TRBJ1-5,14,TRBD1,.,TRBV19,CASSIDRGGQPQHF,TGTGCCAGTAGTATAGACAGGGGGGGTCAGCCCCAGCATTTT
TRBJ1-2,13,TRBD1,few,TRBV6-8,CASSLRQGYGYTF,TGTGCCAGCAGTTTAAGACAGGGCTATGGCTACACCTTC
TRBJ2-6,18,.,.,TRBV7-5,CASSPYRILFSGANVLTF,TGTGCCAGCAGCCCCTACAGGATACTCTTCTCTGGGGCCAACGTCCTGACTTTC
TRBJ2-1,14,TRBD1,once,TRBV5-1,CASSIGQGRNEQFF,TGCGCCAGCAGCATCGGACAGGGGAGGAATGAGCAGTTCTTC
TRBJ1-2,16,TRBD1,.,TRBV7-7,CASSLGTGYGGYGYTF,TGTGCCAGCAGCTTAGGGACAGGGTACGGAGGCTATGGCTACACCTTC
TRBJ2-6,17,.,.,TRBV5-1,CASNALGQNSGANVLTF,TGCGCCAGCAATGCCCTGGGACAAAACTCTGGGGCCAACGTCCTGACTTTC
TRBJ2-3,16,.,few,TRBV11-3,CASSFGGRKSTDTQYF,TGTGCCAGCAGCTTTGGAGGAAGGAAAAGCACAGATACGCAGTATTTT
TRBJ1-1,16,TRBD1,medium-sized,TRBV11-3,CASSSGGTGGKTEAFF,TGTGCCAGCAGCTCAGGAGGGACAGGGGGAAAAACTGAAGCTTTCTTT
TRBJ1-2,14,.,.,TRBV6-8,CASRRPSINYGYTF,TGTGCCAGCCGGAGACCCAGCATTAACTATGGCTACACCTTC